This TCR beta chain was sequenced for a study of OX40 agonist ivuxolimab in advanced cancers. This CDR3 is 15 amino acids long. The V and J ends lost 0 bases and 6 bases respectively, with 15 bases between them. The germline V gene encodes CDR1 MNHEY and CDR2 SVGAGI. Only in-frame clones appear in the TCRdb table, and some are missing; sequencing was by immunoSEQ multiplex PCR. The table records about 46,000 clones, 88% of them present only once. The rearrangement links TRBV6-5 to TRBJ2-7, with D perhaps matching TRBD2 (5 bases). This TCR derives from an adult with an advanced solid tumor such as melanoma, head and neck, liver or kidney cancer. This specimen consisted of CD4+ or CD8+ T cells sorted from blood, obtained in a trial of the OX40 agonist ivuxolimab. This CDR3 reads CASSYSGPGAAEQYF. The DNA of the CDR3 is TGTGCCAGCAGTTACTCAGGACCCGGAGCGGCCGAGCAGTACTTC.